The 21 T cell receptor beta chains given below trace back to one sample, sequenced in a study of CD8 T cells in Susac syndrome. It was with random hexamers that roughly 0.5 to 1 ug RNA was reverse transcribed. MiXCR, run by TCRdb on the immunoSEQ multiplex PCR reads, gives a single entry per CDR3 protein. Among around 53,000 distinct CDR3 sequences listed, approximately 95% were seen once. The sample taken for sequencing was CD8+ T cells from PBMCs. All receptors derive from a human donor with Susac syndrome.

The chain has TRBV7-6 and TRBJ2-7; tentatively, D is TRBD2 (6 bases). The germline V and J ends were trimmed by 1 base and 7 bases, with 8 bases remaining between them. The CDR3 runs 12 residues. Germline CDR1 is SGHVS and CDR2 is FNYEAQ. CDR3 in amino acids: CASSLDGGEQYF. In DNA form, the CDR3 reads TGTGCCAGCAGCTTAGATGGGGGGGAGCAGTACTTC.

The rearrangement joins TRBV12-3 or TRBV12-4 to TRBJ2-3; 8 positions match TRBD1. V was clipped by 5 bases and J by 3 bases; unmatched bases: 7. The CDR3 extends over 15 amino acids. Here the CDR3 DNA reads TGTGCCAGCAGTCCGCGGACAGGGTTTACAGATACGCAGTATTTT. It is translated as CASSPRTGFTDTQYF.

In this sample, this clonotype turned up once. V and J are TRBV5-1 and TRBJ2-7, with 10 bases fitting TRBD1. V lost 1 base and J lost 5; bases outside the gene matches: 6. CDR3 length equals 15 residues. CDR1 is SGHRS and CDR2 is YFSETQ in the germline V gene. This CDR3 is CASSLWDRGLDEQYF. The CDR3 DNA reads TGCGCCAGCAGCTTGTGGGACAGGGGCCTCGACGAGCAGTACTTC.

The chain carries TRBV12-3 or TRBV12-4 and TRBJ2-1, with TRBD2 identical over 7 bases. The V and J ends lost 1 base and 0 bases, in that order; junction bases with no gene match: 0. The CDR3 is made up of 15 amino acids. The CDR3 sequence is CASSLGGGSYNEQFF. CDR3 coding DNA: TGTGCCAGCAGTTTAGGGGGGGGCTCCTACAATGAGCAGTTCTTC.

The chain recombines TRBV12-3 or TRBV12-4 with TRBJ2-7, with 10 bases identical to TRBD1. This CDR3 has 14 residues. Trimming removed 5 bases from V and 5 bases from J; junction bases left unmatched: 6. DNA of the CDR3: TGTGCCAGCAGTCCCCGACAGGGGGCGAACGAGCAGTACTTC. Amino acid sequence: CASSPRQGANEQYF.

The V gene is TRBV7-2, the J gene TRBJ2-1, with D possibly matching TRBD2 (5 bases). Trimming pared 2 bases from V and 0 bases from J, leaving 8 bases between. Germline CDR1 SGHTA, CDR2 FQGNSA. The CDR3 covers 15 residues. CDR3 DNA: TGTGCCAGCAGCTTACTCAGCGGCTCCTACAATGAGCAGTTCTTC. This encodes CASSLLSGSYNEQFF.

This sequence joins TRBV12-3 or TRBV12-4 and TRBJ2-1; perhaps TRBD1 as D (6 bases). The V gene lost 5 bases and the J gene lost 2 bases, with 10 bases spanning the gap. There are 14 residues in the CDR3. CDR3 in DNA: TGTGCCAGCAGTACGACAGGCCCCTACAATGAGCAGTTCTTC. Protein: CASSTTGPYNEQFF.

This chain connects TRBV9 to TRBJ2-2; 9 bases are a match to TRBD1. The CDR3 loop spans 17 amino acids. After removal of 3 bases from V and 3 bases from J, the junction contained 9 bases not matched to a gene. Germline assignment: CDR1 SGDLS and CDR2 YYNGEE. This chain's CDR3 is CASSGRTGGAYTGELFF. Here the CDR3 DNA reads TGTGCCAGCAGCGGGCGAACAGGGGGCGCTTACACCGGGGAGCTGTTTTTT.

The gene calls are TRBV30 and TRBJ1-6, with TRBD1 identical over 8 bases. With V trimmed by 7 bases and J by 5 bases, 19 bases remained unmatched. CDR3 length equals 18 residues. Per the germline V gene, CDR1 is GTSNPN and CDR2 is SVGIG (reference sequence). In DNA, the CDR3 is TGTGCCTCCAAAGACCGGGACAGGCGCCGTCTGAATAATTCACCCCTCCACTTT. This encodes CASKDRDRRRLNNSPLHF.

J is TRBJ1-5 and V is TRBV18, with a possible D match to TRBD1 (5 bases). Germline V gene lookup returns CDR1 KGHSH and CDR2 LQKENI. The CDR3 covers 15 residues. With 6 bases removed from V and 8 bases from J, the gap between germline ends came to 20 bases. This CDR3 is CASSSSRGGGEPQHF. The CDR3 DNA reads as TGTGCCAGCTCCTCAAGCCGGGGTGGAGGGGAGCCCCAGCATTTT.

The V call is TRBV9, the J call TRBJ2-1; 10 bases align to TRBD2. Trimming cost V 0 bases and J 5 bases; bases outside gene matches: 2. This CDR3 has 15 residues. Per the germline V gene, CDR1 is SGDLS and CDR2 is YYNGEE. The DNA of the CDR3 is TGTGCCAGCAGCGTAGCTAGCGGGGGTCACAATGAGCAGTTCTTC. Translation gives CASSVASGGHNEQFF.

The chain employs TRBV20-1 and TRBJ2-1, with D possibly being TRBD1 (6 bases). This CDR3 is built from 14 residues. The germline CDR1 and CDR2 sequences are DFQATT and SNEGSKA (reference sequence). V was pared by 1 base and J by 6 bases, with 13 bases between. The CDR3 loop is CSARVRGWGNEQFF. Here the CDR3 DNA reads TGCAGTGCTAGAGTCAGGGGTTGGGGCAATGAGCAGTTCTTC.

The CDR3 here is CASSQVQSFGYTF. CDR3 nucleotide sequence: TGTGCCAGCAGCCAAGTTCAGAGTTTCGGCTACACCTTC. V gene TRBV3-1 combines with J gene TRBJ1-2; D gene unclear. Trimming removed 1 base from V and 8 bases from J, with 11 bases in between. Germline CDR1 is LGHDT and CDR2 is YNNKEL (reference sequence). The CDR3 has 13 residues.

This rearrangement joins TRBV12-3 or TRBV12-4 to TRBJ1-2; a possible D gene is TRBD1 (6 bases). V lost 5 bases and J 5 bases, leaving 12 bases between the germline ends. This CDR3 contains 13 residues. The CDR3 nucleotides read TGTGCCAGCAGTGACGGGACACCTTATGGCTACACCTTC. It specifies CASSDGTPYGYTF.

V usage is TRBV7-3 and J usage is TRBJ2-3, with TRBD2 identical over 9 bases. Trimming removed 2 bases from V and 0 bases from J; junction bases left unmatched: 9. CDR3 length: 18 residues. Germline V gene sequence: CDR1 SGHTA, CDR2 FQGTGA. Here the CDR3 reads CASSLGGGAPASTDTQYF. The CDR3 DNA is TGTGCCAGCAGCTTAGGCGGGGGGGCCCCTGCTAGCACAGATACGCAGTATTTT. Supplemented by reference TRBV7-3 and TRBJ2-3, the full variable domain reads GAGVSQTPSNKVTEKGKYVELRCDPISGHTALYWYRQSLGQGPEFLIYFQGTGAADDSGLPNDRFFAVRPEGSVSTLKIQRTERGDSAVYLCASSLGGGAPASTDTQYFGPGTRLTVL.

This chain uses TRBV29-1 with TRBJ1-2; D might be TRBD1 (6 bases). There are 12 residues in the CDR3. Germline V gene sequence: CDR1 SQVTM, CDR2 ANQGSEA. The V end was cut by 4 bases, the J end by 8 bases, with 14 bases between. The CDR3 region has the DNA TGCAGCGTTGTCGGGTCAGGGGAAGGCTACACCTTC. This gives the protein CSVVGSGEGYTF.

This chain joins TRBV6-5 and TRBJ1-2, with a possible D match to TRBD1 (6 bases). CDR1 is MNHEY, CDR2 SVGAGI, per germline. Trimming pared 0 bases from V and 4 bases from J, leaving 12 bases between. The CDR3 sequence is 15 residues long. The CDR3 loop is CASSYSTGHFYGYTF. CDR3 DNA sequence: TGTGCCAGCAGTTACTCGACAGGCCACTTCTATGGCTACACCTTC.

In its sample, this clonotype was seen once. The chain employs TRBV24-1 and TRBJ2-3; D is tentatively TRBD1 or TRBD2 (5 bases each). Germline-derived CDR1 and CDR2 are KGHDR and SFDVKD. The length of the CDR3 is 14 residues. V lost 10 bases to trimming and J lost 6 bases, with 19 bases between them. The CDR3 reads CATSVGRAGDTQYF. The CDR3 DNA reads as TGTGCCACGTCCGTGGGGCGGGCAGGGGATACGCAGTATTTT.

The gene calls are TRBV14 and TRBJ2-3; D is unclear. V lost 2 bases and J lost 6, with 6 bases in between. Germline lookup yields CDR1 SGHDN and CDR2 FVKESK. The CDR3 contains 12 residues. The CDR3 DNA is TGTGCCAGCAGCCAATTTGGGGATACGCAGTATTTT. It translates to CASSQFGDTQYF.

In its sample, this clonotype was seen once. This rearrangement joins TRBV13 to TRBJ1-6, with a possible D match to TRBD1 (5 bases). The V and J ends lost 5 bases and 2 bases respectively, with 10 bases between them. The CDR3 sequence is 15 residues long. Germline V gene lookup returns CDR1 PRHDT and CDR2 FYEKMQ (reference sequence). The chain's CDR3 is CASSPDSTYNSPLHF. CDR3 DNA: TGTGCCAGCAGCCCCGACAGCACCTATAATTCACCCCTCCACTTT.

The chain employs TRBV18 and TRBJ2-7, with D unclear. The CDR3 is 14 amino acids. The germline CDR1 and CDR2 sequences are KGHSH and LQKENI. The V and J ends lost 3 bases and 0 bases respectively, with 9 bases between them. CDR3 sequence: CASSPDRSSYEQYF. Here the CDR3 DNA reads TGTGCCAGCTCACCGGACCGGAGCTCCTACGAGCAGTACTTC.